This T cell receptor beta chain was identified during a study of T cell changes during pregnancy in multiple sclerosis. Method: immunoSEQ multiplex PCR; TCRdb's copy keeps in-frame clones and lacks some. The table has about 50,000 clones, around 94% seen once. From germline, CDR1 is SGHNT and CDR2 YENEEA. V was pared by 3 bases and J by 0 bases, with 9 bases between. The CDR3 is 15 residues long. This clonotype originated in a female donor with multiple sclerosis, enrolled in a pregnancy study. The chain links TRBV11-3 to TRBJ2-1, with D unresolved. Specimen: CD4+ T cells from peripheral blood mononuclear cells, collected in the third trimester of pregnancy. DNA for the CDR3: TGTGCCAGCAGCTTTTCAGAATCCTCCTACAATGAGCAGTTCTTC. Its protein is CASSFSESSYNEQFF.